This T cell receptor beta chain was identified during a study of blood T cell repertoires in COVID-19. Among Cohort 3 donors, those recovered had two negative PCRs, clearance, or symptom resolution. Trimming stripped 3 bases from V and 1 base from J, with 16 bases between. CDR1 is SGHRS, CDR2 YFSETQ, per germline. The CDR3 loop spans 16 amino acids. Clones were sequenced by immunoSEQ multiplex PCR, and TCRdb holds only the in-frame ones, with some missing. The sample includes approximately 230,000 clones, 65% to 90% of them seen just once. The genes are TRBV5-1 and TRBJ2-5; D possibly corresponds to TRBD2 (6 bases). Sequenced: PBMCs or T cells enriched from blood (not recorded which). The receptor was isolated from a man aged 18 to 29 who had recovered from COVID-19. CDR3 bases: TGCGCCAGCAGCTGGGGGTCACGGGGGATCCAAGAGACCCAGTACTTC. Residues: CASSWGSRGIQETQYF.